The 14 T cell receptor beta chains reported below all come from one sample, sequenced in a study of tumor-infiltrating lymphocytes in primary liver carcinoma. Constant-region priming of 500 ng total RNA yielded TCR beta cDNA. Sequencing libraries for TCR beta derived from three nested multiplex PCR rounds that used slightly modified ARM-PCR. TRBV1-TRBV30 forward and Cbeta reverse primers drove the first two approximately 10-cycle rounds. TCRdb recomputed calls from the multiplex PCR reads with MiXCR, one row per CDR3 protein. The profile covers roughly 330,000 distinct CDR3 sequences, with roughly two thirds appearing a single time and about 6% taken by the ten largest. Blood RNA came from unsorted whole blood; germline DNA was also extracted. The sequenced sample was peripheral blood. The receptor set was obtained from a man aged 35-49 years with primary liver carcinoma and hepatitis B virus infection.

Of note for this clonotype: The conserved phenylalanine or tryptophan normally closing the CDR3 is absent here, so this likely arose from a read error. V usage is TRBV10-2 and J usage is TRBJ2-3; perhaps D is TRBD1 or TRBD2 (5 bases each). Germline V lookup: CDR1 WSHSY, CDR2 SAAADI. CDR3 size: 14 residues. The CDR3 sequence is CASSVGGNTDTQYL. CDR3 bases: TGTGCCAGCAGTGTTGGGGGAAACACAGATACGCAGTATCTT.

A note on this clonotype: Its ends do not fully match the called genes, so a read error is possible. The V and J genes are TRBV5-1 and TRBJ2-5; 7 positions match TRBD1. Germline lookup yields CDR1 SGHRS and CDR2 YFSETQ. This CDR3 has 15 amino acids. CDR3 DNA: TGCGCCAGCAGCCAAGACCGGGACAGACAAAAGACCCGGTACTTC. Its translation is CASSQDRDRQKTRYF. The whole variable domain, filled in from reference TRBV5-1 and TRBJ2-5, reads KAGVTQTPRYLIKTRGQQVTLSCSPISGHRSVSWYQQTPGQGLQFLFEYFSETQRNKGNFPGRFSGRQFSNSRSEMNVSTLELGDSALYLCASSQDRDRQKTRYFGPGTRLLVL.

The sample holds many counts of this clonotype. This chain uses TRBV4-1 with TRBJ2-2; 9 bases map to TRBD2. The CDR3 runs 17 residues. Germline V gene sequence: CDR1 MGHRA, CDR2 YSYEKL. The V gene end was trimmed by 1 base and the J gene end by 6 bases; junction bases not matched to a gene: 9. In nucleotides, the CDR3 is TGCGCCAGCAGCCAAGTTCCGCTAGCGGGACGTGCCGGGGAGCTGTTTTTT. This codes for CASSQVPLAGRAGELFF.

This clonotype was observed at least ten times. The CDR3 bases are TGTGCCAGCAGCGAGGCAGAAACCTACGAGCAGTACTTC. Residues: CASSEAETYEQYF. This rearrangement joins TRBV4-2 to TRBJ2-7; D not certain. V was pared by 5 bases and J by 2 bases, with 10 bases between. The CDR3 contains 13 residues. Germline assignment: CDR1 LGHNA and CDR2 YNFKEQ.

Regarding this clonotype: Just one base apart from a much larger clone, this may be a read error. J is TRBJ2-7 and V is TRBV6-5; 10 positions agree with TRBD1. V lost 6 bases, J lost 9 bases, and 14 bases stayed unmatched. This CDR3 is built from 15 residues. The germline V gene encodes CDR1 MNHEY and CDR2 SVGAGI. The DNA for the CDR3 is TGTGCCAGCAGGCCCGGGACAGGGGCTGGGCACGGGCAGTACTTC. This translates into CASRPGTGAGHGQYF.

The chain combines TRBV4-1 with TRBJ2-2, with D possibly being TRBD1 (5 bases). In germline, CDR1 is MGHRA, CDR2 YSYEKL. Trimming shortened V by 11 bases and J by 5 bases, and 24 bases separated the two germline ends. This CDR3 region has 16 residues. The CDR3 loop is CACNDLDMGLTGELFF. The CDR3 region has the DNA TGCGCCTGCAATGATCTGGACATGGGGTTAACCGGGGAGCTGTTTTTT.

In this sample, this clonotype turned up a few times. This sequence joins TRBV5-1 and TRBJ2-3; D is perhaps TRBD2 (6 bases). The V gene's germline CDR1 is SGHRS and CDR2 YFSETQ. Between the trimmed V and J ends, which lost 0 bases and 2 bases, there was a span of 13 bases. The CDR3 loop spans 16 amino acids. CDR3 protein: CASSLGGTSLTDTQYF. The CDR3 nucleotides read TGCGCCAGCAGCTTGGGGGGAACTAGCCTCACAGATACGCAGTATTTT.

Notes on this clonotype: The conserved phenylalanine or tryptophan is not found at the CDR3 terminus, so this likely reflects a read error. This chain joins TRBV11-2 and TRBJ2-7; D remains unclear. In germline, CDR1 is SGHAT, CDR2 FQNNGV. This CDR3 contains 12 residues. This chain's CDR3 is CTSSLSVGEQYS. Written as DNA, the CDR3 is TGTACCAGCAGCTTATCTGTTGGCGAGCAGTACTCC.

Note on this clonotype: This may arise from a read error, as a much more abundant clone is one base away. J is TRBJ1-1 and V is TRBV4-2; D ambiguous. Germline loops: CDR1 LGHNA, CDR2 YNFKEQ. The CDR3 contains 14 residues. The CDR3 bases are TGTGCCAGCAGCCAAGATCAACGAAACACTGAAGCTTACTTT. Encoded protein: CASSQDQRNTEAYF.

This clonotype was counted at least ten times. The rearrangement links TRBV6-2 or TRBV6-3 to TRBJ1-1; no firm D call. Germline values: CDR1 MNHEY, CDR2 SVGEGT. V lost 2 bases and J 4 bases, leaving 14 bases between the germline ends. The CDR3 contains 15 residues. CDR3 in amino acids: CASSYMGHLGTEAFF. Here the CDR3 DNA reads TGTGCCAGCAGTTACATGGGCCACCTCGGCACTGAAGCTTTCTTT.

In the case of this clonotype: This may arise from a read error, as a much more abundant clone is one base away. The chain combines TRBV6-1 with TRBJ1-5, with 9 bases identical to TRBD1. The length of the CDR3 is 15 residues. CDR1 and CDR2 (germline): MNHNS, SASEGT. Here the CDR3 reads CASTYRTGTGQLQHF. The DNA of the CDR3 is TGTGCCAGCACTTACAGGACAGGGACAGGGCAGCTCCAGCATTTT.

The chain couples TRBV12-3 or TRBV12-4 to TRBJ2-2, with D perhaps TRBD1 (5 bases). The CDR3 is made up of 15 amino acids. Trimming cost V 7 bases and J 5 bases, with 17 bases left between them. The CDR3 DNA sequence: TGTGCCAGCATCTTGACAGCTAGAAGTACCGGGGAGCTGTTTTTT. This encodes CASILTARSTGELFF.

This clonotype has a single count. Just one base apart from a much larger clone, this may be a read error. The rearrangement links TRBV4-3 to TRBJ2-3; D is possibly TRBD1 (5 bases). Germline CDR1 reads LGHNA; CDR2 reads YSLEER. This CDR3 is built from 14 residues. CDR3 DNA: TGCGCCAGCAGCCAGCAGGTCAGCACAGGTACGCAGTATTTT. This gives the protein CASSQQVSTGTQYF.

The sample holds one count of this clonotype. The junction departs from the called germline gene at one end, perhaps through a read error. The chain is built from TRBV6-5 and TRBJ2-2; D is unclear. Germline lookup yields CDR1 MNHEY and CDR2 SVGAGI. This CDR3 has 14 amino acids. The CDR3: CASSYAYDTWELFF. The CDR3, as DNA: TGTGCCAGCAGTTATGCGTACGACACCTGGGAGCTGTTTTTT.